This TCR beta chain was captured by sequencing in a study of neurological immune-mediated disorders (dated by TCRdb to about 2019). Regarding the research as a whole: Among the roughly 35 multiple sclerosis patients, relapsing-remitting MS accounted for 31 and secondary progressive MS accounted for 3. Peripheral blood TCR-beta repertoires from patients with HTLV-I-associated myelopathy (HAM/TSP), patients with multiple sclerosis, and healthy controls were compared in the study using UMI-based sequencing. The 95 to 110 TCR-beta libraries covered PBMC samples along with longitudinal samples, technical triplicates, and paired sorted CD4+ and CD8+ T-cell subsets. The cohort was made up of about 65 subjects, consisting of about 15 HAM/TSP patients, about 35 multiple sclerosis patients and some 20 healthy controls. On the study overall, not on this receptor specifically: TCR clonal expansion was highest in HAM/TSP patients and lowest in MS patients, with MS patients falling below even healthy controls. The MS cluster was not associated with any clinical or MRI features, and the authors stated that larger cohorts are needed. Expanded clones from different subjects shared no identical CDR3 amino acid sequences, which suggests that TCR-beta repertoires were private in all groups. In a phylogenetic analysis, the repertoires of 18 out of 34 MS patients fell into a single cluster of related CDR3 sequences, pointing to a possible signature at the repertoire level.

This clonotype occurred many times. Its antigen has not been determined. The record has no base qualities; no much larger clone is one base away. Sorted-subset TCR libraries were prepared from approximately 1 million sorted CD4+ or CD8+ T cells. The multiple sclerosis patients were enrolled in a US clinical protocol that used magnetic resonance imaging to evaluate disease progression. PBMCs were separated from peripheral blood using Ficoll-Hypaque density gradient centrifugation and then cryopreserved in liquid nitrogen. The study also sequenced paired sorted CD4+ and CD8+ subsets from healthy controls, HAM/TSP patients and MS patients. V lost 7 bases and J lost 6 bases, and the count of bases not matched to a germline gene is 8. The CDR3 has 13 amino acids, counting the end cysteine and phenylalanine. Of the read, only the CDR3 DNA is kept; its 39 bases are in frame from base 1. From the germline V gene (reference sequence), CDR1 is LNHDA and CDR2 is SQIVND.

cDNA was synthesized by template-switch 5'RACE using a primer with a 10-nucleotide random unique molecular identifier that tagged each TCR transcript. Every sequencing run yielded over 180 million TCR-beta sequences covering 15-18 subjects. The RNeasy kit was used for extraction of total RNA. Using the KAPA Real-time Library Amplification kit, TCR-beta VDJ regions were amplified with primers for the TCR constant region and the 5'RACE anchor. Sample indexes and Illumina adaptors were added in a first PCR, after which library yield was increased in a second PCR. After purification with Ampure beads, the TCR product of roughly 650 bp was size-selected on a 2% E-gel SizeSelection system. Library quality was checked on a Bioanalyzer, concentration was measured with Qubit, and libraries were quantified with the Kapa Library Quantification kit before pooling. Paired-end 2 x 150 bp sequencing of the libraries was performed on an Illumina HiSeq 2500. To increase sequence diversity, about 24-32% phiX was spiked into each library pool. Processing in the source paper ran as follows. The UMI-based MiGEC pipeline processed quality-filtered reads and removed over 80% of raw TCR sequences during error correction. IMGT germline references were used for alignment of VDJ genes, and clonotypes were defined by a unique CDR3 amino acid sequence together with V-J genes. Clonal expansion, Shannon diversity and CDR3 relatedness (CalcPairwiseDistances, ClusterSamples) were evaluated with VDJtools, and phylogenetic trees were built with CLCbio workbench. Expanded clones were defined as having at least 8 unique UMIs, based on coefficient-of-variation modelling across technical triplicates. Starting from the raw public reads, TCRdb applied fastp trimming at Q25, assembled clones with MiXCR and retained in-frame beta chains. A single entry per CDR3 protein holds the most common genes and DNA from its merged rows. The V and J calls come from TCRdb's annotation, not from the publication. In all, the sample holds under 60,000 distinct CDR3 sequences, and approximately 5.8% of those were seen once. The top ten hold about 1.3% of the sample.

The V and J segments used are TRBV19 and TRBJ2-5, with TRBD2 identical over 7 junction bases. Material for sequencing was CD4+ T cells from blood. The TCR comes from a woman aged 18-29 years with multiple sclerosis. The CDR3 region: CASTLGEGKTQYF. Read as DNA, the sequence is TGTGCCAGTACCCTCGGGGAGGGGAAGACCCAGTACTTC.